This TCR beta chain was identified during a study of shared clonotypes between healthy human individuals. Study-wide background: Per donor, CD8 memory used one plate, CD8 naive used two, CD4 memory used three and CD4 naive used three. Study-level findings and limits: Donor scarcity curtailed the genetic and exposure-history diversity represented herein. Memory subsets generally showed smaller estimated richness than naive subsets did.

Sequenced by immunoSEQ multiplex PCR; TCRdb stores in-frame clones only, minus some. The sample holds roughly 890,000 clones, 80% to 95% seen once. Naive CD8 cells lacked CD45RO and underwent positive selection for CCR7, leaving out terminally differentiated effector memory CD45RA+ cells. A word on this clone: Its antigen is unidentified.

Germline V gives CDR1 SQVTM, CDR2 ANQGSEA. This CDR3 has 13 amino acids. V trimming: 4 bases; J trimming: 5 bases; junction bases outside the gene matches: 8. The genes are TRBV29-1 and TRBJ2-7; TRBD2 matches at 7 bases. The source material was naive CD8+ T cells sorted from blood. The receptor was isolated from a man aged 25-40 years in good health. Here the CDR3 DNA reads TGCAGCGTTGTGGGGGGGACCTTCGACGAGCAGTACTTC. It yields the protein CSVVGGTFDEQYF.